The sequence of this TCR beta chain was determined in a study of regulatory and conventional T cells in RAG deficiency. Overall study findings and caveats: In Omenn syndrome, Treg and Tconv repertoires overlapped >75%. Compared with controls, unique Treg TCR beta sequences dropped about 110-fold in Omenn syndrome and CID/AS. Shannon entropy was markedly lower and Simpson indices higher in RAG-deficient patients than control T-cell subsets.

Only in-frame clones appear in the TCRdb table, and some are missing; sequencing was by immunoSEQ multiplex PCR. The repertoire has around 29,000 clones, 75% to 95% of them found once; the top ten carry around 0.82%. This CDR3 has 14 residues. Germline V CDR1 and CDR2: SGHNT, YYREEE (reference sequence). The germline V and J ends were trimmed by 4 bases and 3 bases, with 14 bases remaining between them. Genomic DNA came from blood regulatory T cells gated CD4+ CD25-high CD127-low. Only one count was recorded for this clone. No antigen is known for it. In addition, the sample was reused for a study of regulatory T cells. That work adds: Primers: 52 TRBV forward and 13 TRBJ reverse. In patients, unique TRB V-J pairs were restricted and V/J usage skewed, especially in Tregs.

The V call is TRBV5-4, the J call TRBJ2-7, with D hard to call. The TCR was taken from a human donor in good health. Sequenced: Tregs sorted from blood. CDR3 residues: CASSRPWIYYEQYF. For the CDR3, the DNA is TGTGCCAGCAGCAGGCCCTGGATCTACTACGAGCAGTACTTC.